This TCR beta chain is from a study of human thymus T cells. General study findings and limits: Related studies found that unrelated individuals share highly overlapping thymic repertoires. Gene usage (both V and J) appeared biased in thymic and blood repertoires.

Germline V CDR1 and CDR2: ENHRY, SYGVKD. This CDR3 has 15 amino acids. V lost 4 bases and J lost 3; bases outside the gene matches: 5. Concerning this clone itself: Its antigen remains unidentified.

Surgeons resected thymus tissue during corrective heart surgery. TCRdb's copy holds only in-frame clones and misses some; the assay was immunoSEQ multiplex PCR. This table has some 130,000 clones, around 94% appearing once. Sequencing was done on a sample of thymus tissue. The TCR sequence derives from a boy less than two years old with a congenital heart defect but otherwise immunologically healthy. This rearrangement joins TRBV10-3 to TRBJ1-1; 10 bases match TRBD1. The CDR3 is CAISAGQGSDTEAFF. CDR3 coding DNA: TGTGCCATCAGTGCGGGACAGGGGTCTGACACTGAAGCTTTCTTT.